Shown below are 17 T cell receptor beta chains from a single sample sequenced in a study of CD8+CD57+ T cells in acquired aplastic anemia. TCR beta VDJ and CDR3 were profiled, and genomic DNA was the template. Using its own MiXCR run on the reads, TCRdb lists one record per CDR3 protein. The table shows roughly 200,000 distinct CDR3 sequences, with about three fifths occurring only once. Only patients with CD8+CD57+ cell expansion on flow cytometry were chosen for sequencing. Sample: sorted CD4+, CD8+, or CD8+CD57+ T cells (not recorded which) from PBMCs. The receptors derive from a human donor with aplastic anemia.

Turning to this clonotype: Possible read error: a much larger clone is one base away. The chain combines TRBV11-2 with TRBJ2-1; 7 bases align to TRBD2. Looked up from germline, CDR1 is SGHAT and CDR2 is FQNNGV. The CDR3 is 18 residues long. CDR3 amino acids: CASGLVWGGVTSYNEQFF. Written as DNA, the CDR3 is TGTGCCAGCGGCTTGGTCTGGGGGGGAGTTACTTCCTACAATGAGCAGTTCTTC.

This chain joins TRBV7-8 and TRBJ1-2; D gene uncertain. Per the germline V gene, CDR1 is SGHVS and CDR2 is FQNEAQ. V was pared by 5 bases and J by 4 bases, with 11 bases between. The CDR3 has 13 residues. CDR3 DNA sequence: TGTGCCAGCAGCCAGGAGGCCGTCTATGGCTACACCTTC. Translation: CASSQEAVYGYTF.

The chain has TRBV15 and TRBJ2-2, with D possibly TRBD1 on 7 matching bases. The ends were cut back, 0 bases at V and 9 bases at J, with 17 bases in the middle. This CDR3 contains 16 residues. Germline V lookup: CDR1 LNHNV, CDR2 YYDKDF (reference sequence). The CDR3 DNA is TGTGCCACCAGCAGAGAGGAGGGGGCGTTCGCCAGGGAGCTGTTTTTT. This translates into CATSREEGAFARELFF.

This clonotype was counted between two and nine times. The chain recombines TRBV19 with TRBJ2-7; 9 bases agree with TRBD1. V trimming: 3 bases; J trimming: 6 bases; junction bases outside the gene matches: 9. The germline V gene has CDR1 LNHDA and CDR2 SQIVND (reference sequence). The CDR3 totals 15 residues. The CDR3 is CASSIQGTGQSEQYF. CDR3 DNA sequence: TGTGCCAGTAGTATCCAGGGGACAGGGCAAAGCGAGCAGTACTTC.

This clonotype appeared a single time. A much bigger clone sits one base away, suggesting this may be a read error. The CDR3 loop reads CSARARGPTGALTETFF. The DNA for the CDR3 is TGCAGTGCTAGAGCCCGCGGACCAACCGGGGCCCTCACTGAAACTTTCTTT. The chain carries TRBV20-1 and TRBJ1-1; perhaps TRBD1 as D (5 bases). Germline V gene sequence: CDR1 DFQATT, CDR2 SNEGSKA (reference sequence). The CDR3 has 17 amino acids.

Turning to this clonotype: A single base separates this from a much larger clone, so it may be a read error. V usage is TRBV19 and J usage is TRBJ1-5, with 8 bases identical to TRBD1. This CDR3 has 16 amino acids. The germline V gene has CDR1 LNHDA and CDR2 SQIVND (reference sequence). CDR3 bases: TGTGCCAGTAGTCTCCAGGGGGCCTCTAGCAATCAGGCCCAGCATTTT. Encoded protein: CASSLQGASSNQAQHF.

The table lists this clonotype with a count of one. V gene TRBV7-2 combines with J gene TRBJ2-1, with 9 bases matching TRBD2. Germline V lookup: CDR1 SGHTA, CDR2 FQGNSA. The CDR3 spans 16 residues. V was pared by 1 base and J by 5 bases, with 6 bases of the junction left unmatched. CDR3 nucleotides: TGTGCCAGCAGCTTAGTACCGGGACTAGCCCACAATGAGCAGTTCTTC. Its protein product is CASSLVPGLAHNEQFF.

This clonotype was detected once. This chain links TRBV6-1 with TRBJ2-7; D is tentatively TRBD1 or TRBD2 (5 bases each). Trimming shortened V by 3 bases and J by 5 bases, and 14 bases separated the two germline ends. CDR1 is MNHNS and CDR2 is SASEGT in the germline V gene. This CDR3 is built from 14 residues. CDR3 residues: CASSDRDQRHEQYF. The CDR3 coding sequence is TGTGCCAGCAGTGACCGGGACCAACGACACGAGCAGTACTTC.

The genes are TRBV2 and TRBJ2-7; D might be TRBD1 or TRBD2, each matching 5 bases. The CDR3 contains 14 residues. V lost 2 bases and J lost 3, with 11 bases in between. The germline gives CDR1 SNHLY, CDR2 FYNNEI. The CDR3 loop reads CASSENRDDYEQYF. The CDR3, as DNA: TGTGCCAGCAGTGAAAATAGGGACGACTACGAGCAGTACTTC. The entire variable domain, with the rest obtained from reference TRBV2 and TRBJ2-7, is as follows: EPEVTQTPSHQVTQMGQEVILRCVPISNHLYFYWYRQILGQKVEFLVSFYNNEISEKSEIFDDQFSVERPDGSNFTLKIRSTKLEDSAMYFCASSENRDDYEQYFGPGTRLTVT.

As concerns this clonotype: At one end, the junction sequence differs from germline, possibly due to a read error. The V gene is TRBV7-2, the J gene TRBJ2-5, with TRBD2 matching over 11 bases. The CDR3 is made up of 14 amino acids. From germline, CDR1 is SGHTA and CDR2 FQGNSA. CDR3 sequence reads: CASSFSGGAETQYF. The CDR3 region has the DNA TGCGCCAGCAGTTTTAGCGGGGGGGCAGAGACCCAGTACTTC.

The V and J genes are TRBV29-1 and TRBJ2-7; 7 bases are a match to TRBD1. This CDR3 spans 12 amino acids. Per the germline V gene, CDR1 is SQVTM and CDR2 is ANQGSEA. V lost 2 bases to trimming and J lost 7 bases; unmatched junction nucleotides: 5. CDR3 sequence: CSVERGRGEQYF. The CDR3 region has the DNA TGCAGCGTTGAAAGGGGGCGCGGGGAGCAGTACTTC.

This clonotype rates as medium-sized (0.01 to 0.1%). The chain recombines TRBV20-1 with TRBJ1-1, with D perhaps TRBD1 (5 bases). The CDR3 has 14 residues. Germline loops: CDR1 DFQATT, CDR2 SNEGSKA (reference sequence). V was trimmed by 2 bases and J by 2 bases, leaving 12 bases between them. CDR3 region: CSARPGSLNTEAFF. CDR3 bases: TGCAGTGCTAGACCAGGGTCATTAAACACTGAAGCTTTCTTT.

This clonotype has ten or more counts. This chain joins TRBV7-9 and TRBJ1-1, with D uncertain. The CDR3 length is 12 residues. V was trimmed by 2 bases and J by 11 bases, leaving 12 bases between them. The germline V gene encodes CDR1 SEHNR and CDR2 FQNEAQ (reference sequence). CDR3: CASSLSQVDAFF. DNA for the CDR3: TGTGCCAGCAGCTTATCGCAAGTTGACGCTTTCTTT.

The gene calls are TRBV9 and TRBJ1-1, with D tentatively TRBD1 (5 bases). V lost 4 bases to trimming and J lost 1 base, with 11 bases between them. The CDR3 sequence is 14 residues long. CDR1 is SGDLS, CDR2 YYNGEE, per germline. The CDR3 DNA reads as TGTGCCAGCAGCCCATCGGGACGGAACACTGAAGCTTTCTTT. Amino acid sequence: CASSPSGRNTEAFF.

This sequence joins TRBV7-9 and TRBJ2-7; TRBD1 is a possible D gene (6 bases). The CDR3 has 16 amino acids. The V gene's germline CDR1 is SEHNR and CDR2 FQNEAQ (reference sequence). V was clipped by 7 bases and J by 2 bases, with 21 bases between them. CDR3 in amino acids: CASNTTSGTSTYEQYF. The CDR3 region has the DNA TGTGCCAGCAATACGACCTCCGGGACATCTACCTACGAGCAGTACTTC.

The chain recombines TRBV7-9 with TRBJ1-2; TRBD1 agrees at 7 bases. There are 13 residues in the CDR3. From germline, CDR1 is SEHNR and CDR2 FQNEAQ (reference sequence). V dropped 3 bases and J dropped 5; count of bases not matched to a gene: 3. The CDR3 DNA reads TGTGCCAGCAGCTTTGACAGGGAGTATGGCTACACCTTC. Translated, it gives CASSFDREYGYTF. Filled out from reference TRBV7-9 and TRBJ1-2, the complete variable domain reads DTGVSQNPRHKITKRGQNVTFRCDPISEHNRLYWYRQTLGQGPEFLTYFQNEAQLEKSRLLSDRFSAERPKGSFSTLEIQRTEQGDSAMYLCASSFDREYGYTFGSGTRLTVV.

This chain uses TRBV10-3 with TRBJ1-4; 7 bases are a match to TRBD1. V was pared by 3 bases and J by 7 bases, with 8 bases of the junction left unmatched. This CDR3 has 15 amino acids. Germline loops: CDR1 ENHRY, CDR2 SYGVKD. The CDR3 is CAISDKGTASEKLFF. The CDR3 bases are TGTGCCATCAGTGATAAAGGGACAGCTAGTGAAAAACTGTTTTTT.